The clone carrying this T cell receptor (beta chain) was seen only a few times. Both 60 Vbeta primers and 13 Jbeta primers went into the PCR. The method was immunoSEQ multiplex PCR; TCRdb's version includes in-frame clones alone and lacks a portion of them. Altogether over 90,000 clones are present, approximately 70% being singletons, with the ten largest covering approximately 3.5%. This entry belongs to a study of cytomegalovirus exposure and HLA in healthy donors. Germline loops: CDR1 SGHRS, CDR2 YFSETQ. With 4 bases removed from V and 1 base from J, the gap between germline ends came to 11 bases. This CDR3 has 14 amino acids.

This TCR was recovered from a man aged 40-50 years in good health and CMV-seronegative. The sample was PBMCs. This chain joins TRBV5-1 and TRBJ1-1, with D possibly TRBD1 on 6 matching bases. CDR3 sequence reads: CASSPQGQNTEAFF. The CDR3 bases are TGCGCCAGCAGCCCCCAGGGACAGAACACTGAAGCTTTCTTT. Full variable domain (outside the CDR3, taken from reference TRBV5-1 and TRBJ1-1): KAGVTQTPRYLIKTRGQQVTLSCSPISGHRSVSWYQQTPGQGLQFLFEYFSETQRNKGNFPGRFSGRQFSNSRSEMNVSTLELGDSALYLCASSPQGQNTEAFFGQGTRLTVV.